This section outlines one T cell receptor beta chain sequence together with its context. Looked up from germline, CDR1 is MNHGY and CDR2 is SAAAGT. Between the trimmed V and J ends, which lost 6 bases and 1 base, there was a span of 9 bases. The CDR3 is made up of 13 amino acids. This table comes from immunoSEQ multiplex PCR, and its TCRdb copy is limited to in-frame clones, with some not included. The profile shows 20,000 to 30,000 clones, about 81% of them singletons. The data stem from a study of preoperative IRX-2 immunotherapy in early breast cancer. Noted treatment: preoperative locoregional IRX-2 cytokine immunotherapy. Samples came from a phase Ib trial of preoperative locoregional IRX-2 cytokine immunotherapy.

This clonotype was sampled from a human donor with breast cancer. The V and J genes are TRBV6-8 and TRBJ1-1; D is uncertain. Sequenced here: lymph node tissue, sampled after IRX-2 immunotherapy. As DNA, the CDR3 is TGTGCCAGCAGGATAACGGGGAACACTGAAGCTTTCTTT. It translates to CASRITGNTEAFF.